Each of the 10 T cell receptor beta chains below was sequenced from the same sample in a study of cytomegalovirus exposure and HLA in healthy donors. Both 60 Vbeta primers and 13 Jbeta primers went into the PCR. Assay: immunoSEQ multiplex PCR; the TCRdb copy retains only in-frame clones and omits some. The data hold about 160,000 clones, with 65% to 85% observed a single time. The sequencing input was PBMCs. The receptors stem from a male donor in good health and CMV-seropositive.

The chain links TRBV7-2 to TRBJ1-5; the D is unclear. Germline values: CDR1 SGHTA, CDR2 FQGNSA. This CDR3 region has 12 residues. V lost 3 bases and J 4 bases, leaving 4 bases between the germline ends. CDR3 region: CASSFSNQPQHF. The CDR3 nucleotides are TGTGCCAGCAGCTTTTCTAATCAGCCCCAGCATTTT.

This clone was found once. The chain combines TRBV11-2 with TRBJ1-5; TRBD1 matches at 7 bases. J was trimmed by 7 bases and V by 1 base; bases with no gene match: 7. This CDR3 region has 15 residues. From germline, CDR1 is SGHAT and CDR2 FQNNGV. The CDR3 nucleotides are TGTGCCAGCAGCTTAGTGGGCAGGGGGGCGCAGCCCCAGCATTTT. This gives the protein CASSLVGRGAQPQHF.

V usage is TRBV18 and J usage is TRBJ2-7; 10 bases fit TRBD1. Per germline, CDR1 KGHSH and CDR2 LQKENI. The CDR3 contains 18 residues. Germline trimming cut 3 bases from V and 6 bases from J; bases unmatched to any gene: 17. CDR3 nucleotide sequence: TGTGCCAGCTCACCTTTCTTACCTGGACAGGGGGGTCTCGGCGAGCAGTACTTC. Translated: CASSPFLPGQGGLGEQYF.

The J gene is TRBJ2-1, the V gene TRBV6-6; 12 bases agree with TRBD1. The CDR3 is 15 amino acids. The trim removed 5 bases at V and 8 bases at J, leaving 7 bases unmatched. CDR1 is MNHNY and CDR2 is SVGAGI in the germline V gene (reference sequence). Here the CDR3 reads CASSIPGTGGYEQFF. The CDR3 nucleotides are TGTGCCAGCAGTATCCCCGGGACAGGGGGCTATGAGCAGTTCTTC.

The gene calls are TRBV29-1 and TRBJ2-2, with 10 bases identical to TRBD1. CDR1 SQVTM and CDR2 ANQGSEA come from the germline V gene. The CDR3 has 15 residues. V lost 6 bases, J lost 5 bases, and 9 bases stayed unmatched. This chain's CDR3 is CSVPGQGRSTGELFF. The DNA for the CDR3 is TGCAGCGTACCGGGACAGGGGAGGAGTACCGGGGAGCTGTTTTTT.

This clone was observed once. V usage is TRBV2 and J usage is TRBJ1-4; TRBD1 agrees at 7 bases. The junction had 8 bases not matched to a gene; V was cut back by 6 bases and J by 4 bases. CDR1 is SNHLY, CDR2 FYNNEI, per germline. The CDR3 extends over 15 amino acids. The CDR3 loop is CASREDRTNNEKLFF. CDR3 DNA sequence: TGTGCCAGCAGAGAGGACAGGACTAATAATGAAAAACTGTTTTTT.

Concerning this clone itself: Other nucleotide sequences in the sample specify the same CDR3. The V and J genes are TRBV30 and TRBJ1-2; D not certain. Between the trimmed V and J ends, which lost 0 bases and 4 bases, there was a span of 6 bases. This CDR3 contains 12 residues. Germline loops: CDR1 GTSNPN, CDR2 SVGIG (reference sequence). The CDR3, as DNA: TGTGCCTGGAGTGTCTATAGCTATGGCTACACCTTC. Its protein product is CAWSVYSYGYTF.

CDR3 bases: TGTGCCAGCAAGACTGGGACTAACACCGGGGAGCTGTTTTTT. Its protein is CASKTGTNTGELFF. V gene TRBV7-2 combines with J gene TRBJ2-2, with a tentative D call TRBD2 (6 bases). The V gene's germline CDR1 is SGHTA and CDR2 FQGNSA. This CDR3 spans 14 amino acids. V shed 7 bases and J shed 2 bases, with 11 bases lying between them.

J is TRBJ2-3 and V is TRBV11-2, with TRBD2 matching over 10 bases. V trimming: 1 base; J trimming: 0 bases; junction bases outside the gene matches: 4. Looked up from germline, CDR1 is SGHAT and CDR2 is FQNNGV. The CDR3 is 17 residues long. The CDR3 protein is CASSLVASGRSTDTQYF. CDR3 DNA: TGTGCCAGCAGCTTAGTCGCTAGCGGGAGAAGCACAGATACGCAGTATTTT. The whole variable domain, filled in from reference TRBV11-2 and TRBJ2-3, reads EAGVAQSPRYKIIEKRQSVAFWCNPISGHATLYWYQQILGQGPKLLIQFQNNGVVDDSQLPKDRFSAERLKGVDSTLKIQPAKLEDSAVYLCASSLVASGRSTDTQYFGPGTRLTVL.

Only one count was recorded for this clone. The chain has TRBV9 and TRBJ1-2; the match to TRBD1 covers 10 bases. V gave up 3 bases and J gave up 8 bases; unmatched junction bases: 10. Germline V lookup: CDR1 SGDLS, CDR2 YYNGEE. This CDR3 is 15 amino acids long. The CDR3 region has the DNA TGTGCCAGCAGCGCCGGGACAGGGGATAATCCGGGCTACACCTTC. It yields the protein CASSAGTGDNPGYTF.